Listed here are 22 T cell receptor beta chains from one sample, sequenced in a study of blood T cell repertoires in COVID-19. The data were produced by immunoSEQ multiplex PCR, yet TCRdb's version contains in-frame clones alone and is incomplete. The data show roughly 280,000 clones, more than 85% seen once. Sequencing used peripheral blood. These TCRs come from a woman in her fifties or sixties with COVID-19, enrolled during active disease.

The V gene is TRBV29-1, the J gene TRBJ2-3; 8 nucleotides match TRBD2. From germline, CDR1 is SQVTM and CDR2 ANQGSEA. V gave up 7 bases and J gave up 4 bases; unmatched junction bases: 13. The CDR3 sequence is 15 residues long. The CDR3 loop reads CSDLGGTRPSDTQYF. CDR3 nucleotide sequence: TGCAGCGACCTCGGAGGGACTAGGCCGTCAGATACGCAGTATTTT.

This clone was detected only a few times. The chain links TRBV3-1 (or the pseudogene TRBV3-2) to TRBJ2-5, with 12 bases identical to TRBD2. CDR3 length: 16 residues. The V gene end was trimmed by 4 bases and the J gene end by 2 bases; junction bases not matched to a gene: 5. Germline V gene sequence: CDR1 LGHDT, CDR2 YNNKEL (reference sequence). The CDR3: CASSPSTSGRQETQYF. In DNA form, the CDR3 reads TGTGCCAGCAGCCCCTCGACTAGCGGGAGACAAGAGACCCAGTACTTC.

The gene calls are TRBV19 and TRBJ2-7, with a weak D call TRBD2 (6 bases). The length of the CDR3 is 14 residues. CDR1 and CDR2 (germline): LNHDA, SQIVND (reference sequence). V was trimmed by 1 base and J by 3 bases, leaving 10 bases between them. CDR3 DNA: TGTGCCAGTAGTATAGGGGCGGGAAACTACGAGCAGTACTTC. Protein product: CASSIGAGNYEQYF. Full variable domain (rest looked up from reference TRBV19 and TRBJ2-7): DGGITQSPKYLFRKEGQNVTLSCEQNLNHDAMYWYRQDPGQGLRLIYYSQIVNDFQKGDIAEGYSVSREKKESFPLTVTSAQKNPTAFYLCASSIGAGNYEQYFGPGTRLTVT.

The chain couples TRBV12-3 or TRBV12-4 to TRBJ1-3; D is unclear. The CDR3 loop spans 13 amino acids. V lost 6 bases, J lost 0 bases, and 6 bases lay in between. The CDR3 sequence is CASRQVSGNTIYF. The CDR3 coding sequence is TGTGCCAGCAGGCAGGTCTCTGGAAACACCATATATTTT.

The chain has TRBV5-4 and TRBJ1-2, with 7 bases matching TRBD1. V was clipped by 7 bases and J by 5 bases; unmatched bases: 5. The CDR3 has 12 residues. The germline CDR1 and CDR2 sequences are SGHNT and YYREEE (reference sequence). In nucleotides, the CDR3 is TGTGCCAGCCGGGGACAGTCATATGGCTACACCTTC. It is translated as CASRGQSYGYTF.

The gene calls are TRBV30 and TRBJ1-1; 12 bases fit TRBD1. The V gene end was trimmed by 8 bases and the J gene end by 1 base; junction bases not matched to a gene: 2. This CDR3 comprises 13 residues. The germline V gene encodes CDR1 GTSNPN and CDR2 SVGIG (reference sequence). In DNA, the CDR3 is TGTGCCGGGGGACAGGGGGCGAACACTGAAGCTTTCTTT. It specifies CAGGQGANTEAFF.

The chain combines TRBV7-9 with TRBJ1-2; tentatively, D is TRBD1 (6 bases). V was clipped by 0 bases and J by 3 bases, with 11 bases between them. There are 15 residues in the CDR3. The germline V gene has CDR1 SEHNR and CDR2 FQNEAQ (reference sequence). The CDR3 bases are TGTGCCAGCAGCTTAGCGAACAGGGAAGACTATGGCTACACCTTC. It is translated as CASSLANREDYGYTF.

This chain connects TRBV9 to TRBJ1-1; D gene ambiguous. Deletions cut 0 bases from V and 1 base from J, with 7 bases between. This CDR3 comprises 14 residues. CDR1 and CDR2 (germline): SGDLS, YYNGEE. The DNA of the CDR3 is TGTGCCAGCAGCGTAGCCCAGGAGAACACTGAAGCTTTCTTT. Its translation: CASSVAQENTEAFF.

The chain is built from TRBV7-3 and TRBJ2-5, with D possibly matching TRBD1 (6 bases). Trimming stripped 5 bases from V and 4 bases from J, with 8 bases between. This CDR3 region has 12 residues. Germline V CDR1 and CDR2: SGHTA, FQGTGA. The CDR3 DNA sequence: TGTGCCAGCAGCCAACAGGGAGAGACCCAGTACTTC. It yields the protein CASSQQGETQYF.

In its sample, this clone was seen once. This chain connects TRBV20-1 to TRBJ1-1, with D maybe TRBD1 (6 bases). The V end lost 3 bases, the J end lost 5 bases, and 10 bases lay between the germline ends. This CDR3 is built from 12 residues. CDR1 is DFQATT and CDR2 is SNEGSKA in the germline V gene (reference sequence). This CDR3 is CSASQGWTEAFF. The CDR3 nucleotides read TGCAGTGCTAGTCAGGGGTGGACTGAAGCTTTCTTT.

J is TRBJ1-2 and V is TRBV6-5, with 7 bases that match TRBD1. Losses at the gene ends were 6 bases for V and 4 bases for J; bases not matched to a gene: 11. CDR1 is MNHEY, CDR2 SVGAGI, per germline. CDR3 length: 15 residues. For the CDR3, the DNA is TGTGCCAGCAGCCCGAGGACAGGACGCTTCTATGGCTACACCTTC. It specifies CASSPRTGRFYGYTF.

This clone has more than one count but fewer than ten. The rearrangement joins TRBV30 to TRBJ1-6; 9 nucleotides align to TRBD1. J gave up 11 bases and V 0 bases, and 8 bases lay outside the gene matches. This CDR3 contains 15 residues. CDR1 is GTSNPN, CDR2 SVGIG, per germline (reference sequence). The CDR3 sequence is CAWSVGDRDSPPLHF. The CDR3 nucleotides are TGTGCCTGGAGTGTCGGGGACAGGGACTCTCCACCCCTCCACTTT.

This rearrangement joins TRBV29-1 to TRBJ1-2; the D gene is possibly TRBD1 (5 bases). The CDR3 covers 15 residues. Germline CDR1 reads SQVTM; CDR2 reads ANQGSEA. The germline V and J ends were trimmed by 6 bases and 7 bases, with 24 bases remaining between them. The CDR3 region has the DNA TGCAGCGTCTCTGCCCCAGGGTATCATCCTGGTGGCTACACCTTC. This encodes CSVSAPGYHPGGYTF.

The chain links TRBV30 to TRBJ1-2; D is possibly TRBD1 (6 bases). Deletions cut 5 bases from V and 5 bases from J, with 15 bases between. The CDR3 length is 13 residues. Germline V gene lookup returns CDR1 GTSNPN and CDR2 SVGIG (reference sequence). CDR3 in DNA: TGTGCCTGGGCCCGGGGGGGGCCTTATGGCTACACCTTC. Translating it yields CAWARGGPYGYTF.

This clone turned up a few times. This chain links TRBV4-1 with TRBJ2-2, with TRBD1 identical over 8 bases. Germline CDR1 reads MGHRA; CDR2 reads YSYEKL. Unmatched junction bases numbered 6, after V lost 4 bases and J lost 5 bases. The CDR3 contains 15 residues. CDR3 residues: CASSPGQGRTGELFF. The CDR3 DNA sequence: TGCGCCAGCAGCCCCGGACAGGGAAGGACCGGGGAGCTGTTTTTT.

The rearrangement joins TRBV3-1 (or the pseudogene TRBV3-2) to TRBJ1-1, with D perhaps matching TRBD1 (6 bases). Trimming cost V 4 bases and J 5 bases, with 14 bases left between them. CDR3 length equals 14 residues. The germline V gene encodes CDR1 LGHDT and CDR2 YNNKEL (reference sequence). The CDR3 DNA reads as TGTGCCAGCAGCCCGACAGGTGGGAAAACTGAAGCTTTCTTT. It codes for CASSPTGGKTEAFF.

This clone was seen just once. The chain joins TRBV6-1 to TRBJ1-5; TRBD1 is a possible D gene (5 bases). The V end was cut by 0 bases, the J end by 6 bases, with 12 bases between. Germline CDR1 reads MNHNS; CDR2 reads SASEGT. There are 15 residues in the CDR3. The DNA for the CDR3 is TGTGCCAGCAGTGAAGCTGGGGGGATTTTTCAGCCCCAGCATTTT. Amino acid sequence: CASSEAGGIFQPQHF.

The chain links TRBV6-1 to TRBJ2-1, with 7 bases identical to TRBD2. CDR1 is MNHNS and CDR2 is SASEGT in the germline V gene. This CDR3 comprises 15 residues. Trimming took 2 bases from V and 3 from J; bases not matched to a gene: 4. The CDR3 DNA reads TGTGCCAGCAGTGAACCGAGCGGGAACTACAATGAGCAGTTCTTC. The encoded protein is CASSEPSGNYNEQFF.

This sequence joins TRBV6-6 and TRBJ1-1; D remains unclear. The length of the CDR3 is 15 residues. Germline V lookup: CDR1 MNHNY, CDR2 SVGAGI (reference sequence). V lost 1 base to trimming and J lost 3 bases, with 12 bases between them. CDR3 sequence (DNA): TGTGCCAGCAGTTACTTTGGCCGCCCCGACACTGAAGCTTTCTTT. It translates to CASSYFGRPDTEAFF.

The chain has TRBV4-3 and TRBJ2-3; D may be TRBD2 (6 bases). This CDR3 has 18 amino acids. The V and J ends lost 4 bases and 0 bases respectively, with 20 bases between them. CDR1 and CDR2 (germline): LGHNA, YSLEER. The CDR3 coding sequence is TGCGCCAGCAGCCCACACCCCATGGGCGGGGCTAGCACAGATACGCAGTATTTT. This codes for CASSPHPMGGASTDTQYF.

This chain links TRBV3-1 (or the pseudogene TRBV3-2) with TRBJ2-7, with D uncertain. Germline CDR1 is LGHDT and CDR2 is YNNKEL (reference sequence). The germline V and J ends were trimmed by 6 bases and 5 bases, with 11 bases remaining between them. CDR3 length: 12 amino acids. Written as DNA, the CDR3 is TGTGCCAGCAGTAAGAACCTAGACGAGCAGTACTTC. Protein: CASSKNLDEQYF.

This clone was recorded a few times. The V and J genes are TRBV12-3 or TRBV12-4 and TRBJ2-5; D is undetermined. V lost 5 bases, J lost 1 base, and 8 bases lay in between. This CDR3 spans 13 amino acids. The CDR3 loop reads CASSQQVQETQYF. Written as DNA, the CDR3 is TGTGCCAGCAGTCAGCAGGTCCAAGAGACCCAGTACTTC.